These 21 T cell receptor beta chains were sequenced from one sample in a study of blood T cell repertoires in COVID-19. The protocol was immunoSEQ multiplex PCR, while the TCRdb copy is restricted to in-frame clones and leaves out a portion. The sample yields around 140,000 clones, about 86% seen once. Input material: peripheral blood. These receptors came from a human donor in a cohort sampled during active COVID-19.

The V and J genes are TRBV6-2 or TRBV6-3 and TRBJ2-3; D is possibly TRBD2 (6 bases). Trimming removed 3 bases from V and 2 bases from J, with 21 bases in between. CDR3 length equals 18 residues. CDR1 and CDR2 from the germline V gene are MNHEY and SVGEGT. CDR3 sequence: CASSYLFGREDHTDTQYF. The CDR3 DNA is TGTGCCAGCAGTTATTTATTTGGGCGGGAAGACCACACAGATACGCAGTATTTT.

The chain employs TRBV11-3 and TRBJ2-7, with 12 bases aligning to TRBD1. The CDR3 is 16 amino acids. Germline V lookup: CDR1 SGHNT, CDR2 YENEEA. V shed 3 bases and J 5 bases; nucleotides not matched to a gene: 8. The CDR3 sequence is CASSLRGTGGTNEQYF. DNA for the CDR3: TGTGCCAGCAGCTTGAGGGGGACAGGGGGCACGAACGAGCAGTACTTC.

This clone was counted only a few times. The sample holds other DNA sequences that translate to the same CDR3. The chain employs TRBV6-5 and TRBJ1-2; TRBD1 aligns across 11 bases. Trimming took 2 bases from V and 8 from J; bases not matched to a gene: 4. Per the germline V gene, CDR1 is MNHEY and CDR2 is SVGAGI. This CDR3 is built from 14 residues. CDR3 sequence: CASSYTGQGAGYTF. Written as DNA, the CDR3 is TGTGCCAGCAGTTACACAGGACAGGGGGCGGGCTACACCTTC.

The gene calls are TRBV7-8 and TRBJ1-4; a weak D match, TRBD1 (5 bases). Looked up from germline, CDR1 is SGHVS and CDR2 is FQNEAQ. This CDR3 is built from 15 residues. V was clipped by 0 bases and J by 5 bases, with 10 bases between them. For the CDR3, the DNA is TGTGCCAGCAGCTTAGCGCGGCAGGGAAATGAAAAACTGTTTTTT. Translated, it gives CASSLARQGNEKLFF.

The J gene is TRBJ1-2, the V gene TRBV5-1; D is ambiguous. CDR1 SGHRS and CDR2 YFSETQ come from the germline V gene. This CDR3 has 10 residues. V lost 4 bases to trimming and J lost 9 bases, with 7 bases between them. For the CDR3, the DNA is TGCGCCAGCAGCGCGGGGAGCTACACCTTC. Its translation is CASSAGSYTF.

The rearrangement joins TRBV28 to TRBJ2-5, with D possibly TRBD1 on 5 matching bases. Germline V CDR1 and CDR2: MDHEN, SYDVKM. Trimming removed 2 bases at V and 6 bases at J, with 10 bases between. This CDR3 has 13 residues. DNA of the CDR3: TGTGCCAGCAGTTTACCAGGGTCACAGACCCAGTACTTC. It yields the protein CASSLPGSQTQYF.

The V and J genes are TRBV7-9 and TRBJ2-7, with D possibly TRBD2 on 5 matching bases. Trimming shortened V by 5 bases and J by 0 bases, and 14 bases separated the two germline ends. This CDR3 comprises 15 residues. The germline CDR1 and CDR2 sequences are SEHNR and FQNEAQ (reference sequence). The CDR3 bases are TGTGCCAGCAGCCATATAGGACTGATCTCCTACGAGCAGTACTTC. Translated: CASSHIGLISYEQYF.

The chain employs TRBV5-5 and TRBJ1-2, with unresolved D. The CDR3 has 14 residues. Trimming took 2 bases from V and 0 from J, leaving 8 bases between them. CDR1 is SGHKS, CDR2 YYEKEE, per germline (reference sequence). As DNA, the CDR3 is TGTGCCAGCAGCTTTCTTACAGCTAACTATGGCTACACCTTC. Protein: CASSFLTANYGYTF.

The chain joins TRBV15 to TRBJ1-4; D is ambiguous. With 2 bases removed from V and 8 bases from J, the gap between germline ends came to 9 bases. Germline V gives CDR1 LNHNV, CDR2 YYDKDF (reference sequence). CDR3 length equals 13 residues. In DNA form, the CDR3 reads TGTGCCACCAGCAGATCCGGTTGGGAAAAACTGTTTTTT. This gives the protein CATSRSGWEKLFF.

This clone has a handful of counts. The J gene is TRBJ2-7, the V gene TRBV5-1; TRBD1 matches at 10 bases. V shed 4 bases, J shed 4 bases, and the junction held 5 bases outside the gene matches. This CDR3 spans 14 amino acids. The V gene's germline CDR1 is SGHRS and CDR2 YFSETQ. CDR3 region: CASSAGTGDYEQYF. CDR3 bases: TGCGCCAGCAGCGCCGGGACAGGGGATTACGAGCAGTACTTC. Drawing the rest from reference TRBV5-1 and TRBJ2-7, the complete variable domain is KAGVTQTPRYLIKTRGQQVTLSCSPISGHRSVSWYQQTPGQGLQFLFEYFSETQRNKGNFPGRFSGRQFSNSRSEMNVSTLELGDSALYLCASSAGTGDYEQYFGPGTRLTVT.

CDR3 sequence reads: CATRLAGGPHEQYF. In nucleotides, the CDR3 is TGTGCCACAAGACTAGCGGGAGGGCCCCACGAGCAGTACTTC. This chain joins TRBV15 and TRBJ2-7; 14 bases are a match to TRBD2. In germline, CDR1 is LNHNV, CDR2 YYDKDF (reference sequence). There are 14 residues in the CDR3. After removal of 9 bases from V and 5 bases from J, the junction contained 6 bases not matched to a gene.

The V and J genes are TRBV9 and TRBJ2-7; 9 positions match TRBD2. This CDR3 is 15 amino acids long. Germline values: CDR1 SGDLS, CDR2 YYNGEE. With V trimmed by 0 bases and J by 2 bases, 3 bases remained unmatched. This chain's CDR3 is CASSVGAGGTYEQYF. Here the CDR3 DNA reads TGTGCCAGCAGCGTAGGGGCGGGAGGGACCTACGAGCAGTACTTC.

The V gene is TRBV4-1, the J gene TRBJ2-2, with TRBD1 identical over 10 bases. The germline V gene has CDR1 MGHRA and CDR2 YSYEKL. Germline trimming cut 4 bases from V and 3 bases from J; bases unmatched to any gene: 11. The CDR3 is 18 residues long. The CDR3 loop is CASSPPGQGIEDTGELFF. The CDR3 DNA reads TGCGCCAGCAGCCCACCGGGACAGGGGATCGAGGACACCGGGGAGCTGTTTTTT.

The chain is built from TRBV7-8 and TRBJ1-3; 7 bases are a match to TRBD1. The CDR3 sequence is 16 residues long. With 1 base clipped from V and 2 bases from J, the junction kept 5 bases outside the gene matches. Germline loops: CDR1 SGHVS, CDR2 FQNEAQ. CDR3 DNA: TGTGCCAGCAGCTTAGGACAGGGATATGCTGGAAACACCATATATTTT. This translates into CASSLGQGYAGNTIYF. Drawing the rest from reference TRBV7-8 and TRBJ1-3, the complete variable domain is GAGVSQSPRYKVAKRGQDVALRCDPISGHVSLFWYQQALGQGPEFLTYFQNEAQLDKSGLPSDRFFAERPEGSVSTLKIQRTQQEDSAVYLCASSLGQGYAGNTIYFGEGSWLTVV.

V usage is TRBV5-6 and J usage is TRBJ1-2, with 8 positions matching TRBD1. Germline CDR1 SGHDT, CDR2 YYEEEE. V was pared by 3 bases and J by 5 bases, with 12 bases of the junction left unmatched. This CDR3 has 16 amino acids. The DNA for the CDR3 is TGTGCCAGCAGCTACGGACAGGGCACTTTTGGGTATGGCTACACCTTC. Protein sequence: CASSYGQGTFGYGYTF. The full variable domain, rest sourced from reference TRBV5-6 and TRBJ1-2, is DAGVTQSPTHLIKTRGQQVTLRCSPKSGHDTVSWYQQALGQGPQFIFQYYEEEERQRGNFPDRFSGHQFPNYSSELNVNALLLGDSALYLCASSYGQGTFGYGYTFGSGTRLTVV.

The chain joins TRBV4-2 to TRBJ2-7; 9 bases are shared with TRBD1. The germline CDR1 and CDR2 sequences are LGHNA and YNFKEQ. The CDR3 extends over 17 amino acids. With 4 bases clipped from V and 0 bases from J, the junction kept 10 bases outside the gene matches. The CDR3 region is CASSPRLLQGASYEQYF. CDR3 bases: TGTGCCAGCAGCCCAAGATTGCTACAGGGGGCCTCCTACGAGCAGTACTTC.

To note about this clone: At one end, the junction sequence differs from germline, possibly due to a read error. The rearrangement joins TRBV25-1 to TRBJ2-3; TRBD1 is a possible D gene (6 bases). The CDR3 is 14 residues long. Looked up from germline, CDR1 is MGHDK and CDR2 is SYGVNS. CDR3: CASNEQGGGDTQYF. The CDR3 DNA reads as TGTGCCAGCAATGAACAGGGTGGTGGAGATACGCAGTATTTT.

The chain is built from TRBV6-2 or TRBV6-3 and TRBJ2-5, with D tentatively TRBD1 (6 bases). The V and J ends lost 5 bases and 0 bases respectively, with 13 bases between them. The CDR3 has 15 residues. The germline gives CDR1 MNHEY, CDR2 SVGEGT. The CDR3 DNA is TGTGCCAGCAGTGCAGGGGTCCAGTACCAAGAGACCCAGTACTTC. The encoded protein is CASSAGVQYQETQYF.

There are a few counts of this clone. The gene calls are TRBV27 and TRBJ1-6; 7 positions match TRBD1. This CDR3 is 15 amino acids long. Germline-derived CDR1 and CDR2 are MNHEY and SMNVEV (reference sequence). J gave up 7 bases and V 2 bases, and 5 bases lay outside the gene matches. CDR3 sequence (DNA): TGTGCCAGCAGTTTAACTCGACAGGGAAATTCACCCCTCCACTTT. Amino acids: CASSLTRQGNSPLHF.

The chain links TRBV18 to TRBJ1-1, with 8 bases matching TRBD1. After removal of 4 bases from V and 3 bases from J, the junction contained 13 bases not matched to a gene. This CDR3 spans 17 amino acids. In germline, CDR1 is KGHSH, CDR2 LQKENI. CDR3 sequence: CASSRGRGPTRDTEAFF. In DNA form, the CDR3 reads TGTGCCAGCTCACGAGGCAGGGGGCCTACTAGGGACACTGAAGCTTTCTTT.

DNA for the CDR3: TGCGCCAGCAGCGCGGTCTCTGGGGCCAACGTCCTGACTTTC. Translating it yields CASSAVSGANVLTF. The chain has TRBV5-1 and TRBJ2-6; D not resolved. The CDR3 contains 14 residues. V lost 4 bases and J lost 0, with 5 bases in between. The germline CDR1 and CDR2 sequences are SGHRS and YFSETQ.